This TCR beta chain derives from a study of Tregs in tolerant kidney transplant recipients. Study outcomes and limitations: In tolerant patients, donor-specific Tregs outgrew total Tregs, suggesting antigen-driven expansion. Validation in larger populations is needed because few patients were studied. No direct test of biological reproducibility was done here.

Data came from immunoSEQ multiplex PCR; TCRdb stores just in-frame clones and leaves some out. The sample carries about 100,000 clones, more than 85% recorded once. Mixed chimerism was transient after nonmyeloablative marrow transplants from related graft donors. Thawed PBMCs were FACS-sorted into unstimulated CD4+CD25+CD127- regulatory T cells, CD4+CD25- non-regulatory cells, CD4 and CD8 cells. The germline V gene encodes CDR1 GTSNPN and CDR2 SVGIG (reference sequence). The V end was cut by 5 bases, the J end by 3 bases, with 11 bases between. The length of the CDR3 is 13 residues. On this clone: Its target is not known.

This chain joins TRBV30 and TRBJ1-3; TRBD1 might be the D (5 bases). Source: CD4+ T cells from blood (PBMCs), taken 12 months after the transplant. This TCR came from a human patient who received a combined kidney and bone marrow transplant. Some T cells may arise from the graft donor. Here the CDR3 reads CAWSTVVGNTIYF. CDR3 DNA sequence: TGTGCCTGGTCGACAGTTGTTGGAAACACCATATATTTT. Using reference TRBV30 and TRBJ1-3 for the parts outside the CDR3, the full variable domain is SQTIHQWPATLVQPVGSPLSLECTVEGTSNPNLYWYRQAAGRGLQLLFYSVGIGQISSEVPQNLSASRPQDRQFILSSKKLLLSDSGFYLCAWSTVVGNTIYFGEGSWLTVV.